This T cell receptor beta chain was captured in a study of cytomegalovirus exposure and HLA in healthy donors. Whole-study results and caveats: Cytomegalovirus status, reportedly, was diagnosed with high specificity and sensitivity by the classifier. Overall, around 150 TCR beta chains were annotated as cytomegalovirus-associated. A few CMV-associated chains were confirmed in vitro to be specific for CMV antigens.

The germline V gene encodes CDR1 SGHDT and CDR2 YYEEEE. The ends were cut back, 1 base at V and 7 bases at J, with 9 bases in the middle. This CDR3 region has 14 residues. The study ran its PCR with 60 Vbeta and 13 Jbeta primers. The repertoire was sequenced with immunoSEQ multiplex PCR; TCRdb's copy has only in-frame clones and lacks some. The sample includes about 130,000 clones, under 90% of them seen just once. Worth noting for this clone: Its antigen is not identified.

The sequence was obtained from a man younger than 30 in good health and CMV-seronegative. The gene calls are TRBV5-6 and TRBJ1-6; TRBD1 might be the D (5 bases). The sequenced material came from PBMCs. The DNA for the CDR3 is TGTGCCAGCAGCTTGCGGGGGTGGAATTCACCCCTCCACTTT. Protein product: CASSLRGWNSPLHF.